These T cell receptor beta chains were read from a single sample in a study. TCRdb itself ran the RT-PCR reads through MiXCR, one entry per CDR3 protein. The sample contains about 680,000 distinct CDR3 sequences, approximately 14% of which appear only once. The sample consisted of memory CD4+ T cells from blood. Source of these receptors: a female donor in good health, serving as a healthy control. Each CDR3 is given with its conserved first and last residue. The D gene is left open where the match is weak. Expanded clones are given a class, and other clones once, few, many or no size at all.

J,size,length,D,V,CDR3,DNA
TRBJ1-4,few,16,NA,TRBV7-9,CASSPVYFTSNEKLFF,TGTGCCAGCAGCCCAGTATACTTCACCTCTAATGAAAAACTGTTTTTT
TRBJ1-5,few,16,NA,TRBV12-5,CASGLVGPMSNQPQHF,TGTGCTAGTGGTTTGGTAGGGCCGATGAGCAATCAGCCCCAGCATTTT
TRBJ1-1,few,13,NA,TRBV6-2/TRBV6-3,CASSARNRDGAFF,TGTGCCAGCAGTGCCCGGAACAGGGACGGAGCTTTCTTT
TRBJ2-1,few,15,NA,TRBV11-2,CASSLDGNDYNEQFF,TGTGCCAGCAGCTTAGACGGGAACGACTACAATGAGCAGTTCTTC
TRBJ2-5,many,13,NA,TRBV5-1,CASRLSEEETQYF,TGCGCCAGCAGGCTCTCGGAGGAAGAGACCCAGTACTTC
TRBJ2-5,NA,14,TRBD1,TRBV20-1,CSAPPRGGGETQYF,TGCAGTGCCCCCCCACGAGGGGGCGGAGAGACCCAGTACTTC
TRBJ2-5,many,13,NA,TRBV7-3,CASSLGPRETQYF,TGTGCCAGCAGCCTGGGACCTCGGGAGACCCAGTACTTC
TRBJ2-1,few,18,TRBD2,TRBV23-1,CASTPGLAPLSSYNEQFF,TGCGCCAGCACACCGGGACTAGCCCCGTTAAGCTCCTACAATGAGCAGTTCTTC
TRBJ1-1,few,12,NA,TRBV5-5,CASSRTAERAFF,TGTGCCAGCAGCCGGACTGCTGAGAGGGCTTTCTTT
TRBJ2-5,many,13,NA,TRBV5-1,CASSGTTQETQYF,TGCGCCAGCAGCGGGACAACACAAGAGACCCAGTACTTC
TRBJ1-2,few,15,NA,TRBV7-8,CASSPPIGANYGYTF,TGTGCCAGCAGCCCCCCTATTGGGGCTAACTATGGCTACACCTTC
TRBJ2-7,many,11,NA,TRBV29-1,CSGARGSEQYF,TGCAGCGGCGCCCGGGGGAGTGAGCAGTACTTC
TRBJ2-3,NA,13,NA,TRBV7-6,CASSLSRADTQYF,TGTGCCAGCAGCTTATCCCGGGCGGATACGCAGTATTTT
TRBJ1-2,few,13,NA,TRBV12-3/TRBV12-4,CASIRGSNYGYTF,TGTGCCAGCATACGAGGGTCGAACTATGGCTACACCTTC
TRBJ2-3,many,14,TRBD2,TRBV5-1,CASSLEAGADTQYF,TGCGCCAGCAGCTTGGAAGCGGGAGCAGATACGCAGTATTTT
TRBJ2-2,NA,13,NA,TRBV20-1,CSASEGPLGELFF,TGCAGTGCTAGTGAGGGCCCCCTCGGGGAGCTGTTTTTT
TRBJ2-7,few,15,TRBD1,TRBV20-1,CSASAQWGQAYEQYF,TGCAGTGCTAGCGCCCAGTGGGGACAGGCCTACGAGCAGTACTTC
TRBJ1-5,NA,16,NA,TRBV7-2,CASSPNGPMLEQPQHF,TGTGCCAGCAGCCCGAATGGACCGATGCTGGAGCAGCCCCAGCATTTT
TRBJ2-2,NA,16,TRBD1,TRBV2,CASRASGTGYTGELFF,TGTGCCAGCAGGGCATCCGGGACAGGGTACACCGGGGAGCTGTTTTTT
TRBJ1-1,NA,14,NA,TRBV11-2,CASSLSHSNTEAFF,TGTGCCAGCAGCTTGTCGCATTCGAACACTGAAGCTTTCTTT
TRBJ2-7,many,12,TRBD1,TRBV29-1,CSGGTGGVEQYF,TGCAGCGGCGGGACAGGGGGCGTCGAGCAGTACTTC
TRBJ1-1,NA,14,TRBD1,TRBV3-1,CASSQGTGGTEAFF,TGTGCCAGCAGCCAAGGGACAGGGGGCACTGAAGCTTTCTTT
TRBJ2-7,NA,16,NA,TRBV6-2/TRBV6-3,CASSYRYPGPAGEQYF,TGTGCCAGCAGTTACCGTTACCCGGGACCCGCGGGCGAGCAGTACTTC
TRBJ2-2,few,14,NA,TRBV30,CALRTGFSTGELFF,TGTGCCCTACGCACAGGTTTTTCTACCGGGGAGCTGTTTTTT
TRBJ2-1,few,15,TRBD2,TRBV28,CASSSSGRGLDEQFF,TGTGCCAGCAGTTCTAGCGGGAGGGGTTTGGATGAGCAGTTCTTC
TRBJ2-5,many,15,NA,TRBV10-3,CAISESGGTQETQYF,TGTGCCATCAGTGAGTCAGGCGGGACCCAAGAGACCCAGTACTTC
TRBJ1-1,few,13,NA,TRBV12-3/TRBV12-4,CASSLNSLTEAFF,TGTGCCAGCAGTTTAAATTCGCTCACTGAAGCTTTCTTT
TRBJ2-5,few,13,NA,TRBV2,CASSGWGLETQYF,TGTGCCAGCAGTGGTTGGGGATTGGAGACCCAGTACTTC
TRBJ2-3,few,14,NA,TRBV6-2/TRBV6-3,CASRTQGLGDTQYF,TGTGCCAGCAGAACTCAGGGGCTGGGAGATACGCAGTATTTT
TRBJ2-7,many,15,NA,TRBV4-2,CASSRFDGEAGEQYF,TGTGCCAGCAGCCGTTTCGACGGTGAGGCGGGCGAGCAGTACTTC
TRBJ2-6,NA,18,TRBD1,TRBV6-5,CASSRTGQSHSGANVLTF,TGTGCCAGCAGTCGCACGGGACAGTCACACTCTGGGGCCAACGTCCTGACTTTC
TRBJ2-3,many,15,NA,TRBV5-5,CASSLDRSTTDTQYF,TGTGCCAGCAGCTTGGACAGGAGTACCACAGATACGCAGTATTTT
TRBJ2-3,few,15,TRBD2,TRBV12-3/TRBV12-4,CASRPAGEGTDTQYF,TGTGCCAGCAGACCAGCGGGAGAGGGGACAGATACGCAGTATTTT
TRBJ2-7,once,12,NA,TRBV2,CASRRISYEQYF,TGTGCCAGCCGACGGATCTCCTACGAGCAGTACTTC
TRBJ2-7,NA,15,TRBD1,TRBV7-8,CASSLARTGAYEQYF,TGTGCCAGCAGCTTAGCCCGGACAGGGGCCTACGAGCAGTACTTC
TRBJ1-5,NA,11,TRBD1,TRBV20-1,CSAQGGTPQHF,TGCAGTGCTCAGGGGGGAACCCCCCAGCATTTT
TRBJ1-1,many,13,NA,TRBV29-1,CSVDQAVNTEAFF,TGCAGCGTTGATCAGGCAGTAAACACTGAAGCTTTCTTT
TRBJ2-5,NA,14,NA,TRBV27,CATGTGGGWATQYF,TGTGCCACCGGTACCGGAGGGGGGTGGGCGACCCAGTACTTC
TRBJ2-3,many,15,NA,TRBV29-1,CSVDATGFGSDTQYF,TGCAGCGTTGACGCTACAGGGTTTGGGTCAGATACGCAGTATTTT
TRBJ1-1,few,13,TRBD1,TRBV10-3,CASRDRETTEAFF,TGTGCCTCCCGGGACAGGGAGACGACTGAAGCTTTCTTT